These 10 T cell receptor beta chains share one sample of origin, sequenced in a study of molecular identifiers for immune sequencing clone quantification. TCRdb reanalysed the PCR reads using MiXCR and keeps one entry per CDR3 protein. The table has about 40,000 distinct CDR3 sequences, 20% to 25% seen once; the top ten hold around 0.89%. The source material was naive CD8+ T cells from blood, with Jurkat cell RNA spiked in. Subset denoted: FACS-sorted CD8+CD4-CCR7+CD45RA+ naive T cells. All receptors derive from a human donor in good health. Some libraries in this study had Jurkat cell RNA spiked in.

With respect to this clonotype: A much larger clone sits a single nucleotide away, making a read error possible. For the CDR3, the DNA is TGTGCCCGGGGACAGGAATACACCGGGGAGCTGTTTTTT. This encodes CARGQEYTGELFF. The rearrangement uses TRBV30 and TRBJ2-2; 8 positions agree with TRBD1. V lost 8 bases and J lost 3; bases outside the gene matches: 5. Looked up from germline, CDR1 is GTSNPN and CDR2 is SVGIG (reference sequence). The CDR3 has 13 amino acids.

This clonotype was found a few times. In nucleotides, the CDR3 is TGTGCCACCAGTGAGACGACAGAGACTGAAGCTTTCTTT. Encoded protein: CATSETTETEAFF. The chain is built from TRBV24-1 and TRBJ1-1; D is perhaps TRBD1 (5 bases). Germline V gene lookup returns CDR1 KGHDR and CDR2 SFDVKD. CDR3 length equals 13 residues. V was pared by 4 bases and J by 5 bases, with 10 bases between.

In its sample, this clonotype was seen a few times. This could be a read error, since a much larger clone is one nucleotide away. This rearrangement joins TRBV30 to TRBJ1-1; a weak D match, TRBD1 (5 bases). The CDR3 has 14 amino acids. The germline gives CDR1 GTSNPN, CDR2 SVGIG (reference sequence). CDR3 protein: CAFFPGPRGPEASF. The CDR3 DNA reads as TGTGCCTTCTTCCCGGGACCCAGAGGACCTGAAGCTTCCTTT.

In its sample, this clonotype was seen many times. The CDR3 DNA follows: TGCGCCAGCAGCCAAGTCGCCAGGGGGCTTGATTACGAGCAGTACTTC. This translates into CASSQVARGLDYEQYF. The genes are TRBV4-3 and TRBJ2-7, with 8 bases aligning to TRBD1. The CDR3 has 16 residues. The germline gives CDR1 LGHNA, CDR2 YSLEER. V trimming: 1 base; J trimming: 4 bases; junction bases outside the gene matches: 9.

Note on this clonotype: Being one base from a much bigger clone, this may be a read error. V and J are TRBV27 and TRBJ2-7, with TRBD1 identical over 9 bases. J gave up 5 bases and V 4 bases, and 6 bases lay outside the gene matches. Germline V gene data show CDR1 as MNHEY and CDR2 as SMNVEV (reference sequence). The CDR3 loop spans 14 amino acids. CDR3 sequence (DNA): TGTGCCAGCAGTTATGGACAGGGGCGGAACGAGCAGTACTTC. Translating it yields CASSYGQGRNEQYF.

Ten or more counts support this clonotype. The chain combines TRBV7-8 with TRBJ1-5; D not resolved. The CDR3 runs to 15 residues. Per germline, CDR1 SGHVS and CDR2 FQNEAQ. The germline V and J ends were trimmed by 1 base and 2 bases, with 9 bases remaining between them. CDR3 protein: CASSLGVGGNQPQHF. CDR3 sequence (DNA): TGTGCCAGCAGCTTAGGTGTCGGGGGCAATCAGCCCCAGCATTTT.

This clonotype appeared a few times. The rearrangement joins TRBV12-3 or TRBV12-4 to TRBJ2-1, with D uncertain. The CDR3 has 13 amino acids. V lost 2 bases and J 7 bases, leaving 9 bases between the germline ends. CDR3 coding DNA: TGTGCCAGCAGTTTATTAACCTCAAATGAGCAGTTCTTC. It translates to CASSLLTSNEQFF.

This clonotype showed up many times. The V and J genes are TRBV28 and TRBJ2-1; D is unresolved. The CDR3 consists of 13 residues. V was pared by 2 bases and J by 9 bases, with 11 bases between. Germline V CDR1 and CDR2: MDHEN, SYDVKM. CDR3 in amino acids: CASSLQSPGEQFF. The CDR3 region has the DNA TGTGCCAGCAGTTTACAGTCCCCTGGTGAGCAGTTCTTC.

There are a few counts of this clonotype. The gene calls are TRBV20-1 and TRBJ2-7; D may be TRBD2 (5 bases). Trimming cost V 1 base and J 0 bases, with 16 bases left between them. The CDR3 spans 16 residues. Germline-derived CDR1 and CDR2 are DFQATT and SNEGSKA (reference sequence). The CDR3 loop is CSARGVERSPSYEQYF. CDR3 sequence (DNA): TGCAGTGCTAGAGGAGTCGAGCGGTCTCCCTCCTACGAGCAGTACTTC.

In regard to this clonotype: This may stem from a read error, because a much larger clone lies one nucleotide away. V usage is TRBV6-2 or TRBV6-3 and J usage is TRBJ2-7; no reliable D call. The CDR3 covers 13 residues. V lost 7 bases and J 6 bases, leaving 16 bases between the germline ends. CDR1 MNHEY and CDR2 SVGEGT come from the germline V gene. The CDR3 loop is CASTPTADCEQYF. CDR3 bases: TGTGCCAGCACCCCGACCGCCGACTGCGAGCAGTACTTC.